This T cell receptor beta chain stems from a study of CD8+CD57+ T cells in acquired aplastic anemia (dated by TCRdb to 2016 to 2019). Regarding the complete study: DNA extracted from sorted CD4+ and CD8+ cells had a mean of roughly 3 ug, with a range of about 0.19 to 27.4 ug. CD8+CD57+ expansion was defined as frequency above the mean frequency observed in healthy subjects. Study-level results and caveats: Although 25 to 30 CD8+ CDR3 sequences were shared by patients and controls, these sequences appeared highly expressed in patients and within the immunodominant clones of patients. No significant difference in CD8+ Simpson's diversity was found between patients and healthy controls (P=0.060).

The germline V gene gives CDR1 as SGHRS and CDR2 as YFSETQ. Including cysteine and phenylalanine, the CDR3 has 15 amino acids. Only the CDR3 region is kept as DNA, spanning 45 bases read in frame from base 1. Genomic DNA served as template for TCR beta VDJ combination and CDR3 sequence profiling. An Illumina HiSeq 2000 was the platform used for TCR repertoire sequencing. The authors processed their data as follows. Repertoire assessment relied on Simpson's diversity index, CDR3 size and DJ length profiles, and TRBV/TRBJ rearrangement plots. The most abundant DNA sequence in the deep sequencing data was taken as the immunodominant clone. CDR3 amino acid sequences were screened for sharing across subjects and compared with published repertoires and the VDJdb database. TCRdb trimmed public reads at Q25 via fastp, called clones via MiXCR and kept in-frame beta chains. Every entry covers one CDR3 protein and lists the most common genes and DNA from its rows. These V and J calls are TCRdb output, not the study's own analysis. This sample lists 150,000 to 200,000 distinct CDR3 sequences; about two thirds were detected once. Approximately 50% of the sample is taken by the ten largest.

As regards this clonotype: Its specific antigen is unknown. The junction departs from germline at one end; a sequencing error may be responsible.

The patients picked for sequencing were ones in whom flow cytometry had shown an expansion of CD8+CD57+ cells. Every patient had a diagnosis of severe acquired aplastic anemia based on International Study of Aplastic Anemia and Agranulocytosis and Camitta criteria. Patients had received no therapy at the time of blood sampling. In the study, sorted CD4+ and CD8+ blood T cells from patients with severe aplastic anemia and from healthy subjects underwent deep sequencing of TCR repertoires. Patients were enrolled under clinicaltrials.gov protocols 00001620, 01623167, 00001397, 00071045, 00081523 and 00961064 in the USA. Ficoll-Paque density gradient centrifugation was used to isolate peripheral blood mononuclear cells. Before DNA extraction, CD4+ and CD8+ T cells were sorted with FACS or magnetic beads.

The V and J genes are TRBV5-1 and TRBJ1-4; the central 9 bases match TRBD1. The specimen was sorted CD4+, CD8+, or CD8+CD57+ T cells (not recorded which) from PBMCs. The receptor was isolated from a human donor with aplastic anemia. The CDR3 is CASSLQGTGIEKLFF. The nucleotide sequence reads TGTGCCAGCAGCTTGCAGGGGACAGGGATTGAAAAACTGTTTTTT.